These T cell receptor beta chains were read from a single sample in a study of blood T cells in healthy people across ages. Each CDR3 protein gets one entry after TCRdb re-called the 5' RACE reads with MiXCR. Among 1.5 million to 2 million distinct CDR3 sequences, around 48% were seen once, and the ten largest hold roughly 2%. Sequenced material: blood. The origin of the receptors is a woman aged 40 to 50 in good health. The CDR3 runs from the conserved cysteine through the conserved F or W. A D gene is named only where the DNA matches it firmly. For some rows the clone size is stated as once, few or many, or as a class when expanded; others skip it.

len	v_gene	abundance	d_gene	j_gene	CDR3aa	CDR3nt
17	TRBV6-5	NA	TRBD2	TRBJ2-5	CASSSTGLAGGPETQYF	TGTGCCAGCAGTTCCACGGGACTAGCGGGGGGGCCGGAGACCCAGTACTTC
17	TRBV20-1	NA	NA	TRBJ2-1	CSASQPSSALRFNEQFF	TGCAGTGCTTCCCAACCTTCTAGCGCCCTTCGCTTCAATGAGCAGTTCTTC
15	TRBV25-1	NA	TRBD1	TRBJ1-1	CASSDGQALTSEAFF	TGTGCCAGCAGTGACGGACAGGCGTTAACGAGTGAAGCTTTCTTT
11	TRBV5-8	NA	NA	TRBJ2-1	CASSFTSPLFF	TGTGCCAGCAGCTTTACCTCCCCCTTGTTCTTC
14	TRBV4-3	NA	NA	TRBJ1-4	CASSQDRELVKLFF	TGCGCCAGCAGCCAGGACAGAGAACTCGTGAAACTGTTTTTT
13	TRBV27	few	NA	TRBJ1-6	CASSFYGDSPLHF	TGTGCCAGCAGTTTTTACGGGGATTCACCCCTCCACTTT
15	TRBV25-1	NA	NA	TRBJ2-7	CASSEYTQKREPQYF	TGTGCCAGCAGTGAATATACCCAGAAGAGAGAGCCCCAGTACTTC
17	TRBV7-3	NA	NA	TRBJ2-2	CASSPTTRVDFTGELFF	TGTGCCAGCAGCCCGACGACACGGGTTGACTTCACCGGGGAGCTGTTTTTT
12	TRBV6-1	NA	NA	TRBJ2-3	CASSEATDTQYF	TGTGCCAGCAGTGAGGCTACAGATACGCAGTATTTT
14	TRBV4-3	NA	NA	TRBJ1-2	CASSQDRDGRGYTF	TGCGCCAGCAGCCAAGACAGGGATGGTCGAGGCTACACCTTC
15	TRBV7-2	NA	TRBD2	TRBJ2-3	CASSSAGGPSDTQYF	TGTGCCAGCAGCTCAGCGGGGGGGCCTTCCGATACGCAGTATTTT
12	TRBV10-3	few	NA	TRBJ1-6	CATRTDNSPLHF	TGTGCCACCCGGACAGATAATTCACCCCTCCACTTT
15	TRBV27	NA	NA	TRBJ2-1	CASSFYGTTDNEQFF	TGTGCCAGCAGTTTCTACGGGACAACAGACAATGAGCAGTTCTTC
15	TRBV10-3	NA	TRBD1	TRBJ2-7	CAISEGQGNPDEQYF	TGTGCCATCAGTGAGGGACAGGGGAATCCCGACGAGCAGTACTTC
16	TRBV20-1	NA	TRBD1	TRBJ2-7	CSARDRGGSFSYEQYF	TGCAGTGCTAGAGATCGAGGGGGCTCTTTCTCCTACGAGCAGTACTTC
15	TRBV7-2	NA	NA	TRBJ2-5	CASSLVQGDFQTQYF	TGTGCCAGCAGCTTAGTACAGGGAGACTTCCAGACCCAGTACTTC
14	TRBV9	NA	NA	TRBJ1-6	CASSVRQRDSPLHF	TGTGCCAGCAGCGTCCGCCAGAGAGATTCACCCCTCCACTTT
15	TRBV20-1	once	NA	TRBJ2-3	CSARVPGTGTDTQYF	TGCAGTGCTAGAGTTCCAGGGACGGGCACAGATACGCAGTATTTT
13	TRBV4-3	NA	NA	TRBJ2-4	CASSQGFGDIQYF	TGCGCCAGCAGCCAAGGGTTTGGGGACATTCAGTACTTC
14	TRBV5-8	NA	TRBD2	TRBJ2-5	CASRTSGGVGTQYF	TGTGCCAGCCGGACTAGCGGGGGGGTAGGGACCCAGTACTTC
11	TRBV10-3	NA	NA	TRBJ2-1	CAISEVSEQFF	TGTGCCATCAGTGAAGTGTCTGAGCAGTTCTTC
16	TRBV24-1	NA	TRBD1	TRBJ2-5	CATSDFTGGGQETQYF	TGTGCCACCAGTGATTTCACAGGGGGAGGCCAAGAGACCCAGTACTTC
15	TRBV10-3	NA	NA	TRBJ2-7	CAISEKDTRTYEQYF	TGTGCCATCAGTGAAAAGGACACCCGAACCTACGAGCAGTACTTC
15	TRBV4-3	NA	NA	TRBJ2-7	CASSQEGRVTYEQYF	TGCGCCAGCAGCCAAGAGGGCAGGGTTACCTACGAGCAGTACTTC
15	TRBV28	few	NA	TRBJ1-5	CASGVSVPSNQPQHF	TGTGCCAGCGGGGTCTCAGTCCCTAGCAATCAGCCCCAGCATTTT
14	TRBV6-2/TRBV6-3	few	NA	TRBJ2-5	CASSLHRSGETQYF	TGTGCCAGCAGTTTACATCGGAGCGGGGAGACCCAGTACTTC
15	TRBV12-3/TRBV12-4	few	NA	TRBJ2-1	CASSFRKEDDYEQFF	TGTGCCAGCAGTTTTCGTAAGGAAGATGACTATGAGCAGTTCTTC
15	TRBV4-2	few	NA	TRBJ2-5	CASSQDLGGGETQYF	TGTGCCAGCAGCCAAGACCTCGGGGGAGGTGAGACCCAGTACTTC
13	TRBV10-2	NA	NA	TRBJ2-3	CASTESWRDTQYF	TGCGCCAGCACCGAGAGCTGGCGAGATACGCAGTATTTT
14	TRBV27	NA	NA	TRBJ2-5	CASSLAGPRGTQYF	TGTGCCAGCAGTTTAGCGGGGCCCCGGGGGACCCAGTACTTC
12	TRBV6-5	few	NA	TRBJ2-1	CASSLDRYEQFF	TGTGCCAGCTCTCTAGATCGTTATGAGCAGTTCTTC
16	TRBV12-3/TRBV12-4	many	NA	TRBJ2-6	CASSLGRLSGANVLTF	TGTGCCAGCAGTCTGGGACGGCTCTCTGGGGCCAACGTCCTGACTTTC
16	TRBV4-3	NA	NA	TRBJ2-3	CASSRQASAYTDTQYF	TGCGCCAGCAGCCGCCAAGCGTCCGCTTACACAGATACGCAGTATTTT
13	TRBV28	NA	NA	TRBJ2-7	CASTEGGYHEQYF	TGTGCCAGCACTGAGGGGGGGTACCACGAGCAGTACTTC
12	TRBV29-1	NA	NA	TRBJ2-3	CSVSDRLELMYF	TGCAGCGTTTCGGACCGACTAGAATTGATGTATTTT
18	TRBV4-3	NA	NA	TRBJ1-4	CASSHFKTEGGTNEKLFF	TGCGCCAGCAGCCACTTTAAGACGGAGGGGGGAACTAATGAAAAACTGTTTTTT
14	TRBV7-6	NA	TRBD2	TRBJ2-7	CASSARGGIDEQYF	TGTGCCAGCAGCGCCCGGGGGGGAATCGACGAGCAGTACTTC
15	TRBV28	NA	NA	TRBJ2-7	CASSYTGSSCNEQYF	TGTGCCAGCAGTTACACGGGGAGCTCCTGCAATGAGCAGTACTTC
13	TRBV7-2	few	NA	TRBJ2-5	CASSLGGLWTQYF	TGTGCCAGCAGCTTAGGCGGACTTTGGACCCAGTACTTC
14	TRBV7-2	NA	TRBD1	TRBJ1-4	CASSEDRGLEKLFF	TGTGCCAGCAGCGAGGACAGGGGTTTGGAAAAACTGTTTTTT
13	TRBV6-6	many	NA	TRBJ1-5	CASSIPVFQPQHF	TGTGCCAGCAGCATTCCGGTGTTCCAGCCCCAGCATTTT
16	TRBV4-3	NA	NA	TRBJ1-2	CASSQDTRQVSYGYTF	TGCGCCAGCAGCCAAGATACGAGACAGGTGTCCTATGGCTACACCTTC
14	TRBV29-1	NA	NA	TRBJ2-1	CSGLPHPNQETQFF	TGCAGCGGACTTCCACACCCAAACCAAGAGACCCAGTTCTTC
13	TRBV2	once	TRBD1	TRBJ1-5	CASSEGQWQPQHF	TGTGCCAGCAGTGAGGGACAGTGGCAGCCCCAGCATTTT
14	TRBV4-3	many	NA	TRBJ2-5	CASSQTTVGETQYF	TGCGCCAGCAGCCAAACCACGGTGGGAGAGACCCAGTACTTC
13	TRBV25-1	few	NA	TRBJ2-1	CASSEYRRSEQFF	TGTGCCAGCAGTGAATACAGACGTAGTGAGCAGTTCTTC
14	TRBV6-1	few	NA	TRBJ2-1	CASSDGGEALRQFF	TGTGCCAGCAGCGACGGCGGCGAGGCTCTCCGGCAGTTCTTC
15	TRBV20-1	few	TRBD1	TRBJ2-5	CSATTGGPPPKTQYF	TGCAGTGCCACCACAGGGGGGCCTCCTCCGAAGACCCAGTACTTC
14	TRBV20-1	NA	TRBD1	TRBJ1-2	CSARRTGRLGGYTF	TGCAGTGCTAGGCGGACAGGGAGGTTGGGTGGCTACACCTTC
14	TRBV6-5	NA	NA	TRBJ2-3	CASSYSPQADTQYF	TGTGCCAGCAGTTACTCTCCACAAGCAGATACGCAGTATTTT
16	TRBV3-1	NA	NA	TRBJ2-1	CASSQDAMGPYNEQFF	TGTGCCAGCAGCCAAGATGCTATGGGGCCCTACAATGAGCAGTTCTTC
16	TRBV5-1	once	NA	TRBJ2-6	CASRLGGASGANVLTF	TGCGCCAGCCGCTTGGGAGGTGCCTCTGGGGCCAACGTCCTGACTTTC
14	TRBV12-3/TRBV12-4	NA	NA	TRBJ2-3	CASSSRVSQDTQYF	TGTGCCAGCAGTTCCCGAGTGAGCCAAGATACGCAGTATTTT
14	TRBV6-5	few	NA	TRBJ2-3	CASSYGGQQDTQYF	TGTGCCAGCAGTTACGGAGGACAGCAGGATACGCAGTATTTT
13	TRBV6-5	NA	NA	TRBJ2-5	CASSYSEGEAQYF	TGTGCCAGCAGTTACTCGGAGGGGGAGGCCCAGTACTTC
14	TRBV29-1	NA	NA	TRBJ2-4	CSVEAGLAKNIQYF	TGCAGCGTTGAAGCAGGGCTAGCCAAAAACATTCAGTACTTC
14	TRBV3-1	NA	NA	TRBJ2-1	CASSQGQASYEQFF	TGTGCCAGCAGCCAAGGCCAGGCCTCCTACGAGCAGTTCTTC